The clone carrying this TCR delta chain was detected only a few times. TCRdb has a much larger clone's protein, which differs at residue 6 from the translation of this DNA, likely because of a read error; what is shown is the protein translated from the DNA. Flow sorting of PBMC yielded separate Vgamma9/Vdelta2+ and Vdelta2-negative gammadelta T cell populations for bulk repertoire analysis. TCRdb re-called the multiplex PCR reads via CATT. The sample records more than 70,000 delta-chain clones, 0.9% to 1% being singletons. This entry belongs to a study of γδ T cells in repeated Plasmodium falciparum infection. At the level of the study: Over around 630 days, donors received four mosquito-bite P. falciparum NF54 infections.

The germline CDR1 and CDR2 sequences are GEAIGNYY and EKD. V was clipped by 1 base and J by 5 bases; unmatched bases: 14. This CDR3 is 18 amino acids long. The receptor comes from a pool of human donors (malaria-infected and uninfected, not separated). The genes are TRDV2 and TRDJ1; the match to TRDD3 covers 11 bases. The sample was gamma-delta T cells from blood. The CDR3 bases are TGTGCCTGTGACACGGGATTTGGGGGATACGCTCGGAGTGATAAACTCATCTTT. Its translation: CACDTGFGGYARSDKLIF.